The 7 T cell receptor beta chains given below trace back to one sample, sequenced in a study of T cells in Graves' hyperthyroidism and ophthalmopathy. Amplification targeted TCR beta CDR3 regions from RNA transcripts. The HTBI primer set was used in a first-round RT-PCR of the TCR CDR3. TCRdb re-analysed the multiplex PCR reads in MiXCR, keeping a single row per CDR3 protein. The sample lists over 250,000 distinct CDR3 sequences, 20% to 25% occurring once. Input material: blood. Source of these receptors: a middle-aged man with Graves' hyperthyroidism that later progressed to Graves' ophthalmopathy.

In its sample, this clonotype was seen many times. The chain links TRBV6-1 to TRBJ1-1, with 9 bases identical to TRBD1. The germline CDR1 and CDR2 sequences are MNHNS and SASEGT. The junction had 10 bases not matched to a gene; V was cut back by 8 bases and J by 3 bases. CDR3 length: 15 residues. The CDR3 is CASLPGQGLYTEAFF. CDR3 DNA: TGTGCCAGCCTACCGGGACAGGGTCTTTACACTGAAGCTTTCTTT.

This clonotype appeared many times. This chain uses TRBV28 with TRBJ2-7; tentative D call: TRBD2 (6 bases). CDR1 and CDR2 (germline): MDHEN, SYDVKM. With 3 bases removed from V and 3 bases from J, the gap between germline ends came to 12 bases. There are 14 residues in the CDR3. The CDR3 sequence is CASSFVAENYEQYF. In DNA form, the CDR3 reads TGTGCCAGCAGTTTTGTAGCGGAGAACTACGAGCAGTACTTC.

There are many counts of this clonotype. The J gene is TRBJ1-1, the V gene TRBV6-2 or TRBV6-3; D not certain. With 0 bases removed from V and 4 bases from J, the gap between germline ends came to 12 bases. Looked up from germline, CDR1 is MNHEY and CDR2 is SVGEGT. The CDR3 spans 15 residues. The CDR3: CASSYSMAIGTEAFF. The CDR3 DNA is TGTGCCAGCAGTTACTCGATGGCTATAGGCACTGAAGCTTTCTTT.

The genes are TRBV6-1 and TRBJ2-7; 9 bases align to TRBD1. V lost 6 bases to trimming and J lost 3 bases; unmatched junction nucleotides: 12. This CDR3 has 16 amino acids. Germline-derived CDR1 and CDR2 are MNHNS and SASEGT. The CDR3: CASSFLEPGQGYEQYF. CDR3 in DNA: TGTGCCAGCAGCTTCTTAGAGCCGGGACAGGGCTACGAGCAGTACTTC.

At least ten counts were recorded for this clonotype. This chain links TRBV5-1 with TRBJ2-6; D is undetermined. Germline V lookup: CDR1 SGHRS, CDR2 YFSETQ. The CDR3 length is 17 residues. Trimming left V 1 base short and J 0 bases short, with 11 bases between. CDR3 nucleotides: TGCGCCAGCAGCTTGCCCCGTCATAACTCTGGGGCCAACGTCCTGACTTTC. Translated: CASSLPRHNSGANVLTF.

This clonotype was observed many times. V is TRBV6-6 and J is TRBJ2-7; D gene unclear. Germline V gives CDR1 MNHNY, CDR2 SVGAGI (reference sequence). V lost 7 bases to trimming and J lost 3 bases, with 13 bases between them. The CDR3 spans 13 residues. The CDR3 region is CASTNRVNYEQYF. The DNA of the CDR3 is TGTGCCAGCACAAACCGGGTGAACTACGAGCAGTACTTC.

In its sample, this clonotype was seen many times. V gene TRBV14 combines with J gene TRBJ2-5; TRBD2 might be the D (5 bases). This CDR3 region has 14 residues. Germline loops: CDR1 SGHDN, CDR2 FVKESK. V dropped 4 bases and J dropped 1 base, with 10 bases sitting between them. In DNA form, the CDR3 reads TGTGCCAGCAGCCGACGGACTCGCCAAGAGACCCAGTACTTC. Translated: CASSRRTRQETQYF.